The 20 T cell receptor beta chains listed next were all sequenced from one sample in a study of control samples from healthy donors and cancer patients. Produced via immunoSEQ multiplex PCR; TCRdb's table is partial and in-frame only. The sample carries about 98,000 clones, roughly 82% recorded once. Sequenced input: blood. These receptors originate from a man aged 60-69 years in good health.

The rearrangement uses TRBV5-6 and TRBJ1-1; TRBD1 agrees at 10 bases. This CDR3 spans 16 amino acids. In germline, CDR1 is SGHDT, CDR2 YYEEEE. J was trimmed by 7 bases and V by 2 bases; bases with no gene match: 11. CDR3 DNA sequence: TGTGCCAGCAGCTTATACTCGGACAGGGGGTTTCGTGAAGCTTTCTTT. The encoded protein is CASSLYSDRGFREAFF.

This clone was recorded a few times. V usage is TRBV5-1 and J usage is TRBJ1-5; D gene ambiguous. Per the germline V gene, CDR1 is SGHRS and CDR2 is YFSETQ. CDR3 length: 15 residues. Trimming stripped 1 base from V and 5 bases from J, with 13 bases between. The CDR3 DNA reads as TGCGCCAGCAGCTTGTTGTCTGGGCGGGATCAGCCCCAGCATTTT. This encodes CASSLLSGRDQPQHF.

CDR3 nucleotides: TGCGCCAGCAGCTTGGGCCAGGCTAAACGACCCGAGCAGTACTTC. Amino acids: CASSLGQAKRPEQYF. This chain joins TRBV5-1 and TRBJ2-7; D call uncertain. This CDR3 has 15 amino acids. The germline gives CDR1 SGHRS, CDR2 YFSETQ. V was cut by 0 bases and J by 6 bases, with 16 bases left in between.

The chain uses TRBV9 and TRBJ2-3, with D hard to call. Germline lookup yields CDR1 SGDLS and CDR2 YYNGEE. Deletions cut 3 bases from V and 2 bases from J, with 7 bases between. The CDR3 runs to 13 residues. Written as DNA, the CDR3 is TGTGCCAGCAGCGCCCGGACCACAGATACGCAGTATTTT. The encoded protein is CASSARTTDTQYF.

This clone was detected only a few times. The V gene is TRBV7-9, the J gene TRBJ2-1; D ambiguous. Between the trimmed V and J ends, which lost 8 bases and 5 bases, there was a span of 10 bases. The length of the CDR3 is 12 residues. CDR1 and CDR2 from the germline V gene are SEHNR and FQNEAQ (reference sequence). The CDR3 DNA sequence: TGTGCCAGCGCATCGGGCGACAATGAGCAGTTCTTC. It codes for CASASGDNEQFF.

The gene calls are TRBV28 and TRBJ2-1; D may be TRBD2 (5 bases). With 1 base removed from V and 14 bases from J, the gap between germline ends came to 18 bases. CDR3 length equals 14 residues. Germline CDR1 MDHEN, CDR2 SYDVKM. The CDR3 DNA reads as TGTGCCAGCAGTTTATCCAATCACGAGGTCGGGGAGTTCTTC. This encodes CASSLSNHEVGEFF.

This rearrangement joins TRBV5-5 to TRBJ1-1; weak D call: TRBD1 (5 bases). With 0 bases removed from V and 1 base from J, the gap between germline ends came to 13 bases. Germline V gives CDR1 SGHKS, CDR2 YYEKEE (reference sequence). The CDR3 is made up of 16 amino acids. CDR3 protein: CASSLAAGWTNTEAFF. CDR3 DNA: TGTGCCAGCAGCTTGGCGGCAGGGTGGACGAACACTGAAGCTTTCTTT.

Only one count was recorded for this clone. The chain's CDR3 is CASSINRDRDDADTQYF. CDR3 sequence (DNA): TGTGCCAGCAGCATCAACCGGGACAGGGATGACGCAGATACGCAGTATTTT. This chain joins TRBV11-2 and TRBJ2-3; 9 bases agree with TRBD1. V was clipped by 5 bases and J by 4 bases; unmatched bases: 13. The CDR3 runs 17 residues. Per the germline V gene, CDR1 is SGHAT and CDR2 is FQNNGV.

The chain recombines TRBV25-1 with TRBJ2-7; 12 bases line up with TRBD2. The CDR3 consists of 15 residues. Trimming cost V 1 base and J 4 bases; bases outside gene matches: 2. The V gene's germline CDR1 is MGHDK and CDR2 SYGVNS. The chain's CDR3 is CASSEWTSGVYEQYF. The CDR3 DNA reads TGTGCCAGCAGTGAATGGACTAGCGGGGTTTACGAGCAGTACTTC.

CDR3 amino acids: CASSQALSGTRGNSPLHF. DNA for the CDR3: TGTGCCAGCAGCCAGGCCCTCTCCGGGACAAGGGGAAATTCACCCCTCCACTTT. This chain links TRBV4-2 with TRBJ1-6; possible D gene TRBD1, 6 bases. The CDR3 runs to 18 residues. The germline V gene has CDR1 LGHNA and CDR2 YNFKEQ. V was cut by 3 bases and J by 7 bases, with 22 bases left in between.

The table lists this clone with a few counts. The rearrangement uses TRBV13 and TRBJ2-3; D uncertain. This CDR3 is 14 amino acids long. Germline CDR1 and CDR2: PRHDT and FYEKMQ (reference sequence). V lost 3 bases, J lost 2 bases, and 9 bases lay in between. CDR3 amino acids: CASSFKGVTDTQYF. In DNA, the CDR3 is TGTGCCAGCAGCTTTAAGGGTGTCACAGATACGCAGTATTTT.

This sequence joins TRBV19 and TRBJ1-1; the match to TRBD1 covers 12 bases. Germline V gene sequence: CDR1 LNHDA, CDR2 SQIVND (reference sequence). V lost 11 bases, J lost 8 bases, and 12 bases stayed unmatched. CDR3 length equals 14 residues. The CDR3: CASRPGQGAPEAFF. CDR3 sequence (DNA): TGTGCCTCCCGGCCGGGACAGGGGGCACCCGAAGCTTTCTTT.

The rearrangement joins TRBV4-1 to TRBJ1-2, with D unclear. CDR1 and CDR2 (germline): MGHRA, YSYEKL. Trimming pared 5 bases from V and 1 base from J, leaving 11 bases between. The CDR3 length is 14 residues. The CDR3 DNA follows: TGCGCCAGCAGCGGAGACGACGGTAACTATGGCTACACCTTC. Its protein product is CASSGDDGNYGYTF.

This clone occurred once. V gene TRBV6-1 combines with J gene TRBJ1-6, with 9 bases that match TRBD1. Germline V gives CDR1 MNHNS, CDR2 SASEGT. The CDR3 is made up of 16 amino acids. V dropped 1 base and J dropped 8; count of bases not matched to a gene: 6. CDR3 coding DNA: TGTGCCAGCAGTGAAGTCCCGGGACAGGGTTATTCACCCCTCCACTTT. Amino acid sequence: CASSEVPGQGYSPLHF.

V usage is TRBV5-1 and J usage is TRBJ2-5, with D hard to call. The germline V gene encodes CDR1 SGHRS and CDR2 YFSETQ. The CDR3 has 13 residues. Trimming removed 0 bases from V and 3 bases from J, with 6 bases in between. CDR3 residues: CASSLDREETQYF. The CDR3 bases are TGCGCCAGCAGCTTGGATAGAGAAGAGACCCAGTACTTC.

This sequence joins TRBV30 and TRBJ1-4, with D perhaps matching TRBD1 (5 bases). V was pared by 1 base and J by 3 bases, with 15 bases between. Per the germline V gene, CDR1 is GTSNPN and CDR2 is SVGIG (reference sequence). This CDR3 region has 16 residues. CDR3 coding DNA: TGTGCCTGGAGTGATCGGGGGTTTTGGTCTAATGAAAAACTGTTTTTT. It codes for CAWSDRGFWSNEKLFF.

The genes are TRBV5-1 and TRBJ2-3; unclear D gene. The germline CDR1 and CDR2 sequences are SGHRS and YFSETQ. Trimming removed 4 bases from V and 1 base from J, with 10 bases in between. There are 14 residues in the CDR3. Here the CDR3 DNA reads TGCGCCAGCAGCCCCCCGGACGGCACAGATACGCAGTATTTT. It yields the protein CASSPPDGTDTQYF.

The chain uses TRBV11-3 and TRBJ1-5; 7 bases are shared with TRBD1. The CDR3 length is 14 residues. Germline V gene lookup returns CDR1 SGHNT and CDR2 YENEEA. V shed 7 bases, J shed 6 bases, and the junction held 9 bases outside the gene matches. The CDR3 loop reads CASNLDRDPQPQHF. The CDR3 region has the DNA TGTGCCAGCAACCTCGACAGGGACCCTCAGCCCCAGCATTTT.

The chain carries TRBV7-2 and TRBJ2-3; TRBD1 matches 10 bases. The V gene end was trimmed by 6 bases and the J gene end by 4 bases; junction bases not matched to a gene: 4. In germline, CDR1 is SGHTA, CDR2 FQGNSA. CDR3 length equals 14 residues. The CDR3 nucleotides are TGTGCCAGCAGTCTGACAGGGGGCCCAGATACGCAGTATTTT. It yields the protein CASSLTGGPDTQYF.

The chain is built from TRBV9 and TRBJ2-3; D call uncertain. V lost 4 bases and J lost 1, with 7 bases in between. Germline CDR1 SGDLS, CDR2 YYNGEE. CDR3 size: 13 residues. CDR3 DNA: TGTGCCAGCAGCCTATCACGCACAGATACGCAGTATTTT. Protein: CASSLSRTDTQYF.